This TCR beta chain appears in the sequencing data of a study of Ad26.COV2.S vaccination and SARS-CoV-2 variants. Turning to the study itself: Doses of Ad26.COV2.S were injected into muscle once or twice, 56 days apart.

Regarding treatment: around 19 received Ad26.COV2.S at low or high dose, single or two shots; a few received placebo; per-sample allocation not given. Collection of samples fell on day 63 after the first vaccine or placebo injection. Built on an Ad26 vector, the vaccine expressed Wuhan-strain SARS-CoV-2 spike. Trimming shortened V by 7 bases and J by 4 bases, and 11 bases separated the two germline ends. The CDR3 runs to 12 residues. Germline CDR1 and CDR2: SGHNT and YYREEE (reference sequence). TCRdb's copy holds only in-frame clones and misses some; the assay was immunoSEQ multiplex PCR. The repertoire holds 300,000 to 500,000 clones, with more than 85% as singletons.

The chain carries TRBV5-4 and TRBJ2-5; D call uncertain. This receptor was identified in a person aged 18-60 years who received the Ad26.COV2.S COVID-19 vaccine or a placebo. The source was peripheral blood, collected in a trial of Ad26.COV2.S vaccine versus placebo. The CDR3 DNA reads TGTGCCAGCCGGGCCTCCGGAGAGACCCAGTACTTC. Its protein is CASRASGETQYF.